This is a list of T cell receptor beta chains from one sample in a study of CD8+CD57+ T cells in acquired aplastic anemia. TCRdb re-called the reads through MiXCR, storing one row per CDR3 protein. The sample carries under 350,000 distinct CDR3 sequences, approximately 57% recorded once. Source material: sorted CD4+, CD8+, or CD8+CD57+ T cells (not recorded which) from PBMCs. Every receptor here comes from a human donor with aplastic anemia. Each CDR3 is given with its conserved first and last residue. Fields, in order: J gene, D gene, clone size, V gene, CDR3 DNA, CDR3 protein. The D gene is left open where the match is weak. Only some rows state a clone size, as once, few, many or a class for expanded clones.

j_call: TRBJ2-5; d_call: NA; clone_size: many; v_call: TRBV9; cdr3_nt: TGTGCCAGCAGCGTATTTCCCAGTTTTCAAGAGACCCAGTACTTC; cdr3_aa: CASSVFPSFQETQYF
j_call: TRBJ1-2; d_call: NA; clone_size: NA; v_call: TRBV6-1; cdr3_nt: TGTGCCAGCGCCCTCTCAGCTGACTATGGCTACACCTTC; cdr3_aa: CASALSADYGYTF
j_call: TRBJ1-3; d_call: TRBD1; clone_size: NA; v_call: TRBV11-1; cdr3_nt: TGTGCCAGCAGCAAGACGGGACAGGGCGGAAACACCATATATTTT; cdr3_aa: CASSKTGQGGNTIYF
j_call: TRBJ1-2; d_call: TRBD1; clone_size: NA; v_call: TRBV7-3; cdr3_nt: TGTGCCAGCAGTATGACAGGGCGTGGCTACACCTTC; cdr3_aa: CASSMTGRGYTF
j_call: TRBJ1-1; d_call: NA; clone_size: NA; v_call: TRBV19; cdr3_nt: TGTGCCAGTAGTATATCGGCAGGAGAGAACACTGAAGCTTTCTTT; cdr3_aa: CASSISAGENTEAFF
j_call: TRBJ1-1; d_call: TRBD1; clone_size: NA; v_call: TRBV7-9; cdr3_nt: TGTGCCAGCAGCCGCCTCCGGGACAGCAAAGCTTTCTTT; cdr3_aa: CASSRLRDSKAFF
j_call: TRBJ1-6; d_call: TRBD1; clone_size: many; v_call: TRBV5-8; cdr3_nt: TGTGCCAGCAGCTTGGGGGGACAGGGCACCTATAATTCACCCCTCCACTTT; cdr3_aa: CASSLGGQGTYNSPLHF
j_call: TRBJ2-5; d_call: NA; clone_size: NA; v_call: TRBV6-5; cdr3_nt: TGTGCCAGCAGTTACTCCGGGACACTCCAAGAGACCCAGTACTTC; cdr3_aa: CASSYSGTLQETQYF
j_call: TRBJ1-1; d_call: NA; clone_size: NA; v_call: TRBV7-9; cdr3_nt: TGCGCCTGCAGCTTAGCGCTGAACACTGAAGCTTTCTTT; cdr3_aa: CACSLALNTEAFF
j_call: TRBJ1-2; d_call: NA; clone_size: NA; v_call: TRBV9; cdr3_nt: TGTGCCAGCAGCGTAGCTACCGACCCTGTCTATGGCTACACCTTC; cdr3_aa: CASSVATDPVYGYTF
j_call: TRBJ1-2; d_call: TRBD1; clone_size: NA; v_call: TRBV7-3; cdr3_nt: TGTGCCAGCAGCCCGGGACAGGGAAGAGGCTACACCTTC; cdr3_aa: CASSPGQGRGYTF
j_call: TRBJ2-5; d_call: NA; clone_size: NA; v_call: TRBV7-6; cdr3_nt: TGTGCCAGCAGCTTATGGGGCGTGACGCAAGAGACCCAGTACTTC; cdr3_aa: CASSLWGVTQETQYF
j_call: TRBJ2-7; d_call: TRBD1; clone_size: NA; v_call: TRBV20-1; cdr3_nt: TGCAGTGCTAGTGCCACAGGGGCCTACGAGCAGTACTTC; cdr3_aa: CSASATGAYEQYF
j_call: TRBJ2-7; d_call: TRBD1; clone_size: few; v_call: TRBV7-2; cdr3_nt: TGTGCCAGCAGCCCGGACAGGGCCTCCGAGCAGTACTTC; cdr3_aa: CASSPDRASEQYF
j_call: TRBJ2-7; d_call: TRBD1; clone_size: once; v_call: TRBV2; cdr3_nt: TGTGCCAGCAGTGCACTCGGGACAGGGGGCGATTTCTCCTACGAGCAGTACTTC; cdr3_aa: CASSALGTGGDFSYEQYF
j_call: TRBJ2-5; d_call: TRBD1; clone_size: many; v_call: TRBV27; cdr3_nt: TGTGCCAGCAGTCGACAGGGGGAGACCCAGTACTTC; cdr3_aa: CASSRQGETQYF
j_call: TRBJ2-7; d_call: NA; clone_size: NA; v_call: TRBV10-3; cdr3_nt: TGTGCCAGCAGTTATTGGGGCCCAGGGGTATGGAAGCAGTACTTC; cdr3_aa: CASSYWGPGVWKQYF
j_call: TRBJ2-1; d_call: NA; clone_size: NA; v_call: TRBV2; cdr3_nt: TGTGCCAGCAAGCCTGAATCCTACAATGAGCAGTTCTTC; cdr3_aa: CASKPESYNEQFF
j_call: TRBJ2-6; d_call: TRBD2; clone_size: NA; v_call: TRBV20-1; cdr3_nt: TGCAGTGCGACTAGCGGGGGAGGGGCCAACGTCCTGACTTTC; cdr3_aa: CSATSGGGANVLTF
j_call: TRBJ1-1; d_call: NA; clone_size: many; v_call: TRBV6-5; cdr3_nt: TGTGCCAGCAGCCAAACAGGGAACACTGAAGCTTTCTTT; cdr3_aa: CASSQTGNTEAFF
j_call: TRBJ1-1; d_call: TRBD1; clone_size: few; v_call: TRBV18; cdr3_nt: TGTGCCAGCTCACGGGGACAGGGCGACACTGAAGCTTTCTTT; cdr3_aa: CASSRGQGDTEAFF